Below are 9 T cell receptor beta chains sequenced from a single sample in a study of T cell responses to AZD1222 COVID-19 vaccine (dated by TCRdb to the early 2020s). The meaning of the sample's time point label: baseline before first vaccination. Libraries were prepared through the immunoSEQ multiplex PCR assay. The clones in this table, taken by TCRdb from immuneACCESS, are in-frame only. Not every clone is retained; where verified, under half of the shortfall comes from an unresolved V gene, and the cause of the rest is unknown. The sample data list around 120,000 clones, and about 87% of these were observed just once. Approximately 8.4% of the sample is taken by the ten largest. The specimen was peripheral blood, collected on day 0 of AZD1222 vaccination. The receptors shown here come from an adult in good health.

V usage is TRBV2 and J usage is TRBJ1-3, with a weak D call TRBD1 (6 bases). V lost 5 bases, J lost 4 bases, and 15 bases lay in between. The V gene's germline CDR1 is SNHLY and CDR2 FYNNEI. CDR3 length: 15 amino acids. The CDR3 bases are TGTGCCAGCAGTAACAGGGTGGTGGGCGGAAACACCATATATTTT. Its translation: CASSNRVVGGNTIYF.

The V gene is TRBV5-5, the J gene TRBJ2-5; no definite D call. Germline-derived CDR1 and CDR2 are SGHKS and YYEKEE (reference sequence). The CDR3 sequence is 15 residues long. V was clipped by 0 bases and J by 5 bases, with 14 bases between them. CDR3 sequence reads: CASSLAVTDGETQYF. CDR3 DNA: TGTGCCAGCAGCTTGGCCGTTACAGATGGGGAGACCCAGTACTTC.

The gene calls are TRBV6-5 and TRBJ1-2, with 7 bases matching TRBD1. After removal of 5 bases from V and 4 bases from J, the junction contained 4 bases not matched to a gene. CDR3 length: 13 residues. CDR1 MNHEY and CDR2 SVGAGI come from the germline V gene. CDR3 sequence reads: CASSQGGLYGYTF. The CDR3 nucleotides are TGTGCCAGCAGTCAGGGGGGCCTCTATGGCTACACCTTC.

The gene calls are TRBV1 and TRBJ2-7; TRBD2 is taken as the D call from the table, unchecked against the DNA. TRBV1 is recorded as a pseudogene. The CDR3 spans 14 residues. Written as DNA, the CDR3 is TGCACCAGCAGCTGGCCCGGGGGGTCCTACGAGCAGTACTTC. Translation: CTSSWPGGSYEQYF.

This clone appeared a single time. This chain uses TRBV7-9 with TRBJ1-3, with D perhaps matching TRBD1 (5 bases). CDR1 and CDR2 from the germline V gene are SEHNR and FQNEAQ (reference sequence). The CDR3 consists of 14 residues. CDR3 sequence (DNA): TGTACCTCGGGACGGGAGATCTCTGGAAACACCATATATTTT. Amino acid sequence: CTSGREISGNTIYF. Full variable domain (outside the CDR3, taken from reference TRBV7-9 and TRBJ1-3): DTGVSQNPRHKITKRGQNVTFRCDPISEHNRLYWYRQTLGQGPEFLTYFQNEAQLEKSRLLSDRFSAERPKGSFSTLEIQRTEQGDSAMYLCTSGREISGNTIYFGEGSWLTVV.

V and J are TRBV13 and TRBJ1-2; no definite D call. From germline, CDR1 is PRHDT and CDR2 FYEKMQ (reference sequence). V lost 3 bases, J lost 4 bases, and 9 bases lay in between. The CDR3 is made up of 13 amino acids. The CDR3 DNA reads TGTGCCAGCAGCTTGACCCAGCTCTATGGCTACACCTTC. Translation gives CASSLTQLYGYTF.

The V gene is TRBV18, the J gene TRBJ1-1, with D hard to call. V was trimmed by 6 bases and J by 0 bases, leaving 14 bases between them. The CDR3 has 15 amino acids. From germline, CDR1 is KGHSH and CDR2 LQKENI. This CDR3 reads CASSPSLAMNTEAFF. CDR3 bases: TGTGCCAGCTCTCCCTCTTTGGCTATGAACACTGAAGCTTTCTTT.

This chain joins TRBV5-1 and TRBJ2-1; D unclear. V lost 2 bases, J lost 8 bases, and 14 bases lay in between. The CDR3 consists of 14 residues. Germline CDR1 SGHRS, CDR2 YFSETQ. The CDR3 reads CASSFGPPADEQFF. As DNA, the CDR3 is TGCGCCAGCAGCTTCGGTCCGCCGGCCGATGAGCAGTTCTTC.

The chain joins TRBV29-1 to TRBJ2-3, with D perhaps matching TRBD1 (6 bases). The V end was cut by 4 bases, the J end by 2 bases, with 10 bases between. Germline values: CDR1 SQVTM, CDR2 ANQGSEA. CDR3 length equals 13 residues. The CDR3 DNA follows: TGCAGCGTTGTGACAGGAATCACAGATACGCAGTATTTT. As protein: CSVVTGITDTQYF.